This is a list of T cell receptor beta chains from one sample in a study of T cells after yellow fever vaccination. TCRdb re-analysed the 5' RACE reads in MiXCR, keeping a single row per CDR3 protein. The table lists tens of thousands of distinct CDR3 sequences, around 7% of them singletons. The specimen was CD8+ T cells sorted from PBMCs, collected 10 to 11 days after the first yellow fever vaccination. These TCRs come from a man between 18 and 35 years old who received the YFV17D yellow fever vaccine. The CDR3 runs from the conserved cysteine through the conserved F or W. Fields, in order: J gene, D gene, clone size, V gene, CDR3 protein, CDR3 DNA. A D gene is named only where the DNA matches it firmly. Size is stated for part of the rows, as once, few or many counts, or as a class when the clone is expanded.

j_call: TRBJ1-4
d_call: TRBD1
clone_size: many
v_call: TRBV4-2
cdr3_aa: CASSQDPGQGGEKLFF
cdr3_nt: TGTGCCAGCAGCCAAGATCCGGGACAGGGTGGGGAAAAACTGTTTTTT

j_call: TRBJ2-2
d_call: NA
clone_size: NA
v_call: TRBV5-4
cdr3_aa: CASTFDRNTGELFF
cdr3_nt: TGTGCCAGCACCTTTGACAGGAACACCGGGGAGCTGTTTTTT

j_call: TRBJ1-1
d_call: TRBD1
clone_size: NA
v_call: TRBV4-2
cdr3_aa: CASSQDRGAEAFF
cdr3_nt: TGTGCCAGCAGCCAAGACAGGGGGGCTGAAGCTTTCTTT

j_call: TRBJ1-2
d_call: NA
clone_size: many
v_call: TRBV9
cdr3_aa: CASSVATPGPYGYTF
cdr3_nt: TGTGCCAGCAGCGTGGCCACCCCCGGGCCCTATGGCTACACCTTC

j_call: TRBJ2-3
d_call: TRBD2
clone_size: many
v_call: TRBV5-1
cdr3_aa: CASSLSSSGSSTDTQYF
cdr3_nt: TGCGCCAGCAGCTTGAGCTCTAGCGGGTCTAGCACAGATACGCAGTATTTT

j_call: TRBJ1-2
d_call: NA
clone_size: many
v_call: TRBV12-3/TRBV12-4
cdr3_aa: CASSFRASGLYGYTF
cdr3_nt: TGTGCCAGCAGTTTCCGGGCTTCAGGGCTCTATGGCTACACCTTC

j_call: TRBJ2-6
d_call: NA
clone_size: NA
v_call: TRBV20-1
cdr3_aa: CSARDLGAISGANVLTF
cdr3_nt: TGCAGTGCTAGAGATCTGGGGGCGATCTCTGGGGCCAACGTCCTGACTTTC

j_call: TRBJ2-1
d_call: TRBD1
clone_size: many
v_call: TRBV27
cdr3_aa: CASRLPGQGNNEQFF
cdr3_nt: TGTGCCAGCAGGCTACCGGGACAGGGGAATAATGAGCAGTTCTTC

j_call: TRBJ2-3
d_call: TRBD2
clone_size: few
v_call: TRBV10-2
cdr3_aa: CASTDSISGRTDTQYF
cdr3_nt: TGCGCCAGCACGGACTCTATTAGCGGGCGCACAGATACGCAGTATTTT

j_call: TRBJ2-7
d_call: NA
clone_size: NA
v_call: TRBV27
cdr3_aa: CASSYGLSYEQYF
cdr3_nt: TGTGCCAGCAGCTACGGACTTAGCTACGAGCAGTACTTC

j_call: TRBJ2-3
d_call: TRBD1
clone_size: many
v_call: TRBV15
cdr3_aa: CATSIPGQGISQYF
cdr3_nt: TGTGCCACCAGCATTCCGGGACAGGGTATCTCGCAGTATTTT

j_call: TRBJ2-3
d_call: NA
clone_size: NA
v_call: TRBV25-1
cdr3_aa: CASSGGGTDTQYF
cdr3_nt: TGTGCCAGCAGTGGCGGAGGCACAGATACGCAGTATTTT

j_call: TRBJ1-5
d_call: NA
clone_size: few
v_call: TRBV4-3
cdr3_aa: CASSQGAFMNQPQHF
cdr3_nt: TGCGCCAGCAGCCAAGGGGCCTTCATGAATCAGCCCCAGCATTTT

j_call: TRBJ1-1
d_call: NA
clone_size: many
v_call: TRBV6-1
cdr3_aa: CASSEETVNTEAFF
cdr3_nt: TGTGCCAGCAGTGAAGAGACGGTGAACACTGAAGCTTTCTTT

j_call: TRBJ2-4
d_call: TRBD1
clone_size: NA
v_call: TRBV6-5
cdr3_aa: CASSYLWTGKEDIQYF
cdr3_nt: TGTGCCAGCAGTTACCTATGGACAGGGAAGGAGGACATTCAGTACTTC

j_call: TRBJ2-1
d_call: TRBD2
clone_size: few
v_call: TRBV7-2
cdr3_aa: CASSYRLAGGNEQFF
cdr3_nt: TGTGCCAGCAGCTACCGACTAGCGGGGGGAAATGAGCAGTTCTTC

j_call: TRBJ2-7
d_call: TRBD2
clone_size: many
v_call: TRBV20-1
cdr3_aa: CSARDRGLAGGYYEQYF
cdr3_nt: TGCAGTGCTAGAGATCGGGGACTAGCGGGGGGGTACTACGAGCAGTACTTC

j_call: TRBJ2-1
d_call: NA
clone_size: few
v_call: TRBV7-9
cdr3_aa: CASSLARRMSSYNEQFF
cdr3_nt: TGTGCCAGCAGCTTAGCGCGCAGGATGAGCTCCTACAATGAGCAGTTCTTC

j_call: TRBJ2-2
d_call: NA
clone_size: many
v_call: TRBV5-1
cdr3_aa: CASSLPGLGFGGGELFF
cdr3_nt: TGCGCCAGCAGCTTGCCGGGACTGGGGTTCGGTGGAGGGGAGCTGTTTTTT

j_call: TRBJ2-1
d_call: NA
clone_size: few
v_call: TRBV24-1
cdr3_aa: CATSMYGSYNEQFF
cdr3_nt: TGTGCCACCAGTATGTATGGCTCCTACAATGAGCAGTTCTTC

j_call: TRBJ2-2
d_call: TRBD2
clone_size: many
v_call: TRBV7-2
cdr3_aa: CASSRFSGAGELFF
cdr3_nt: TGTGCCAGCAGCCGCTTTAGCGGGGCCGGGGAGCTGTTTTTT

j_call: TRBJ2-3
d_call: TRBD2
clone_size: many
v_call: TRBV10-3
cdr3_aa: CAISGLGGGDEKLTDTQYF
cdr3_nt: TGTGCCATCAGTGGATTGGGCGGGGGGGACGAGAAACTCACAGATACGCAGTATTTT

j_call: TRBJ2-3
d_call: NA
clone_size: many
v_call: TRBV4-2
cdr3_aa: CASSQETTLTTGDTQYF
cdr3_nt: TGTGCCAGCAGCCAAGAGACTACCCTTACAACCGGAGATACGCAGTATTTT

j_call: TRBJ2-2
d_call: TRBD2
clone_size: large
v_call: TRBV15
cdr3_aa: CATSRDTGGPGELFF
cdr3_nt: TGTGCCACCAGCAGAGATACGGGGGGGCCCGGGGAGCTGTTTTTT

j_call: TRBJ1-2
d_call: TRBD1
clone_size: few
v_call: TRBV9
cdr3_aa: CASSGTGSNYGYTF
cdr3_nt: TGTGCCAGCAGCGGGACAGGCTCCAACTATGGCTACACCTTC

j_call: TRBJ2-1
d_call: TRBD1
clone_size: NA
v_call: TRBV19
cdr3_aa: CASSIVGTGNNEQFF
cdr3_nt: TGTGCCAGTAGTATTGTCGGGACAGGCAACAATGAGCAGTTCTTC

j_call: TRBJ2-3
d_call: NA
clone_size: many
v_call: TRBV4-1
cdr3_aa: CASSQQATDTQYF
cdr3_nt: TGCGCCAGCAGCCAGCAGGCTACAGATACGCAGTATTTT

j_call: TRBJ2-3
d_call: TRBD2
clone_size: many
v_call: TRBV7-6
cdr3_aa: CASSTWTSGLRTDTQYF
cdr3_nt: TGTGCCAGCAGCACTTGGACTAGCGGACTTAGGACAGATACGCAGTATTTT

j_call: TRBJ2-4
d_call: TRBD2
clone_size: many
v_call: TRBV20-1
cdr3_aa: CSARASSGDWNIQYF
cdr3_nt: TGCAGTGCTAGAGCGTCTAGCGGGGACTGGAACATTCAGTACTTC

j_call: TRBJ2-4
d_call: NA
clone_size: NA
v_call: TRBV11-2
cdr3_aa: CASSPYRVKNIQYF
cdr3_nt: TGTGCCAGCAGCCCCTACAGGGTCAAAAACATTCAGTACTTC

j_call: TRBJ1-2
d_call: TRBD1
clone_size: NA
v_call: TRBV30
cdr3_aa: CAWSVLQGTSGYTF
cdr3_nt: TGTGCCTGGAGTGTTTTACAGGGGACCAGTGGCTACACCTTC

j_call: TRBJ2-7
d_call: NA
clone_size: many
v_call: TRBV6-1
cdr3_aa: CASTPDSYEQYF
cdr3_nt: TGTGCCAGCACCCCGGACTCCTACGAGCAGTACTTC

j_call: TRBJ2-1
d_call: NA
clone_size: NA
v_call: TRBV20-1
cdr3_aa: CSARDRTDFSYNEQFF
cdr3_nt: TGCAGTGCTAGAGATCGGACAGATTTCTCCTACAATGAGCAGTTCTTC

j_call: TRBJ2-1
d_call: NA
clone_size: many
v_call: TRBV24-1
cdr3_aa: CATSDAQAPYNEQFF
cdr3_nt: TGTGCCACCAGTGATGCCCAAGCTCCCTACAATGAGCAGTTCTTC

j_call: TRBJ2-7
d_call: TRBD1
clone_size: many
v_call: TRBV9
cdr3_aa: CASSVIGTGRGEQYF
cdr3_nt: TGTGCCAGCAGCGTAATCGGGACAGGTCGAGGCGAGCAGTACTTC

j_call: TRBJ1-6
d_call: NA
clone_size: many
v_call: TRBV7-9
cdr3_aa: CASSQEGRHSPLHF
cdr3_nt: TGTGCCAGCAGCCAAGAGGGGAGGCATTCACCCCTCCACTTT

j_call: TRBJ2-7
d_call: TRBD1
clone_size: NA
v_call: TRBV27
cdr3_aa: CASSTTGAEQYF
cdr3_nt: TGTGCCAGCAGCACGACAGGGGCCGAGCAGTACTTC

j_call: TRBJ2-1
d_call: TRBD2
clone_size: NA
v_call: TRBV4-1
cdr3_aa: CASSHAGVGNEQFF
cdr3_nt: TGCGCCAGCAGCCATGCGGGGGTCGGCAATGAGCAGTTCTTC

j_call: TRBJ2-3
d_call: NA
clone_size: few
v_call: TRBV4-1
cdr3_aa: CASSQGTRETDTQYF
cdr3_nt: TGCGCCAGCAGCCAAGGGACCAGGGAAACAGATACGCAGTATTTT

j_call: TRBJ2-3
d_call: NA
clone_size: many
v_call: TRBV6-5
cdr3_aa: CASSTGQSPDTQYF
cdr3_nt: TGTGCCAGCAGTACGGGGCAGTCTCCGGATACGCAGTATTTT

j_call: TRBJ1-1
d_call: NA
clone_size: many
v_call: TRBV6-5
cdr3_aa: CASSYSQGGGGTEAFF
cdr3_nt: TGTGCCAGCAGTTACTCTCAGGGAGGAGGAGGCACTGAAGCTTTCTTT

j_call: TRBJ2-5
d_call: NA
clone_size: NA
v_call: TRBV5-4
cdr3_aa: CASSLDLERLERGQETQYF
cdr3_nt: TGTGCCAGCAGCTTGGATTTGGAGAGACTCGAAAGGGGGCAAGAGACCCAGTACTTC

j_call: TRBJ1-2
d_call: NA
clone_size: few
v_call: TRBV9
cdr3_aa: CASSSPSPGDAHGYTF
cdr3_nt: TGTGCCAGCAGCTCACCCTCCCCCGGGGACGCTCATGGCTACACCTTC

j_call: TRBJ2-7
d_call: TRBD1
clone_size: many
v_call: TRBV7-6
cdr3_aa: CASSPLFRQGDDEQYF
cdr3_nt: TGTGCCAGCAGCCCTCTCTTCCGACAGGGTGACGACGAGCAGTACTTC

j_call: TRBJ2-5
d_call: NA
clone_size: NA
v_call: TRBV6-2/TRBV6-3
cdr3_aa: CATRVGKTQYF
cdr3_nt: TGTGCTACCCGGGTAGGGAAGACCCAGTACTTC

j_call: TRBJ2-1
d_call: TRBD2
clone_size: NA
v_call: TRBV29-1
cdr3_aa: CSVEFFLLASGGDNEQFF
cdr3_nt: TGCAGCGTTGAATTCTTTTTGTTGGCTAGCGGGGGGGATAATGAGCAGTTCTTC